One sample yielded the 19 T cell receptor beta chains listed below, sequenced in a study of neurological immune-mediated disorders. Each CDR3 protein is one row after TCRdb ran MiXCR on the 5' RACE reads. The table includes 25,000 or so distinct CDR3 sequences, 9% to 15% detected once. Specimen: PBMCs. These receptors all come from a man aged 60-69 years in good health.

There are many counts of this clonotype. The J gene is TRBJ1-5, the V gene TRBV7-2; a weak D match, TRBD1 (5 bases). Germline loops: CDR1 SGHTA, CDR2 FQGNSA. Trimming took 3 bases from V and 3 from J, leaving 12 bases between them. CDR3 length: 15 residues. CDR3 region: CASSFLRQTNQPQHF. Here the CDR3 DNA reads TGTGCCAGCAGCTTTTTGAGACAGACCAATCAGCCCCAGCATTTT. The whole variable domain, filled in from reference TRBV7-2 and TRBJ1-5, reads GAGVSQSPSNKVTEKGKDVELRCDPISGHTALYWYRQSLGQGLEFLIYFQGNSAPDKSGLPSDRFSAERTGGSVSTLTIQRTQQEDSAVYLCASSFLRQTNQPQHFGDGTRLSIL.

This clonotype was found many times. The chain joins TRBV28 to TRBJ2-1; 13 nucleotides align to TRBD2. The CDR3 is made up of 13 amino acids. V shed 8 bases and J 8 bases; nucleotides not matched to a gene: 3. CDR1 is MDHEN, CDR2 SYDVKM, per germline. The CDR3 DNA follows: TGTGCCAGCCGACTAGCGGGAGGAGATGAGCAGTTCTTC. Its protein product is CASRLAGGDEQFF.

This clonotype was observed at least ten times. This rearrangement joins TRBV7-2 to TRBJ2-2; 9 bases are a match to TRBD2. Trimming removed 3 bases from V and 4 bases from J; junction bases left unmatched: 0. CDR1 is SGHTA, CDR2 FQGNSA, per germline. The CDR3 is 14 residues long. CDR3 in DNA: TGTGCCAGCAGCTTGACTAGCGGCACCGGGGAGCTGTTTTTT. Protein: CASSLTSGTGELFF.

This clonotype has ten or more counts. V usage is TRBV5-1 and J usage is TRBJ1-1, with 10 bases identical to TRBD1. Trimming at V came to 4 bases and at J to 5 bases, leaving 5 bases not matched to a gene. Germline CDR1 and CDR2: SGHRS and YFSETQ. The CDR3 contains 14 residues. CDR3 sequence: CASSARTGGTEAFF. The CDR3 coding sequence is TGCGCCAGCAGCGCAAGGACAGGGGGAACTGAAGCTTTCTTT.

In this sample, this clonotype turned up a few times. This may be a read error, as it is one base from a much larger clone. The chain uses TRBV14 and TRBJ2-2; 11 nucleotides align to TRBD2. Per germline, CDR1 SGHDN and CDR2 FVKESK. The CDR3 length is 17 residues. The CDR3 nucleotides are TGTGTCAGCAGCTTACTAGCGGGAGTTCGTCTGGGTGGGGAGCTGTTTTTT. It specifies CVSSLLAGVRLGGELFF.

This clonotype is judged medium-sized. J is TRBJ1-2 and V is TRBV20-1, with 10 bases that match TRBD1. J lost 3 bases, V lost 6 bases, and 4 bases had no gene match. Germline CDR1 reads DFQATT; CDR2 reads SNEGSKA (reference sequence). The CDR3 is 13 amino acids. The CDR3 DNA sequence: TGCAGTGCAGGACAGGGGGTTGACTATGGCTACACCTTC. Encoded protein: CSAGQGVDYGYTF.

This clonotype appeared many times. V gene TRBV20-1 combines with J gene TRBJ2-3, with 9 bases identical to TRBD2. V lost 0 bases to trimming and J lost 3 bases; unmatched junction nucleotides: 13. The CDR3 extends over 18 amino acids. Germline lookup yields CDR1 DFQATT and CDR2 SNEGSKA (reference sequence). Written as DNA, the CDR3 is TGCAGTGCTAGAGATCTATTGCGGCTAGCGGGATCTACAGATACGCAGTATTTT. It codes for CSARDLLRLAGSTDTQYF.

This clonotype was seen many times. The chain is built from TRBV10-2 and TRBJ1-4; possible D gene TRBD1, 5 bases. Germline-derived CDR1 and CDR2 are WSHSY and SAAADI. V shed 5 bases and J shed 5 bases, with 15 bases lying between them. The CDR3 extends over 15 amino acids. DNA of the CDR3: TGCGCCAGCAGTTATACCGGGACTTTAAATGAAAAACTGTTTTTT. This gives the protein CASSYTGTLNEKLFF.

At least ten counts were recorded for this clonotype. V gene TRBV12-3 or TRBV12-4 combines with J gene TRBJ2-1; the match to TRBD1 covers 11 bases. The CDR3 covers 15 residues. The V segment lost 5 bases and the J segment 7 bases; nucleotides outside the gene matches: 7. The CDR3 sequence: CASSPGTGGYNEQFF. The CDR3 DNA reads as TGTGCCAGCAGTCCCGGGACAGGGGGTTATAATGAGCAGTTCTTC.

This clonotype was counted at least ten times. The V call is TRBV4-3, the J call TRBJ1-1, with TRBD1 as a possible D gene (5 bases). Per the germline V gene, CDR1 is LGHNA and CDR2 is YSLEER. Trimming left V 3 bases short and J 4 bases short, with 15 bases between. The CDR3 loop spans 15 amino acids. The CDR3 bases are TGCGCCAGCAGCCATGAACACGGCGGGGGCACTGAAGCTTTCTTT. It yields the protein CASSHEHGGGTEAFF.

Ten or more counts support this clonotype. The chain combines TRBV12-3 or TRBV12-4 with TRBJ1-5; no clear D. The CDR3 sequence is 12 residues long. Deletions cut 4 bases from V and 7 bases from J, with 8 bases between. The CDR3 sequence: CASSYGYQPQHF. CDR3 in DNA: TGTGCCAGCAGTTATGGGTACCAGCCCCAGCATTTT.

The table lists this clonotype with many counts. This rearrangement joins TRBV20-1 to TRBJ2-7; D gene unclear. The CDR3 sequence is 13 residues long. The V gene's germline CDR1 is DFQATT and CDR2 SNEGSKA (reference sequence). Trimming left V 6 bases short and J 6 bases short, with 18 bases between. This CDR3 reads CSAWQEPSIEQYF. The DNA for the CDR3 is TGCAGTGCGTGGCAGGAACCATCTATCGAGCAGTACTTC.

This clonotype was observed at least ten times. The gene calls are TRBV5-1 and TRBJ1-1, with D possibly being TRBD1 (5 bases). The CDR3 consists of 13 residues. Per the germline V gene, CDR1 is SGHRS and CDR2 is YFSETQ. The V gene lost 4 bases and the J gene lost 0 bases, with 7 bases spanning the gap. CDR3: CASSQQVNTEAFF. The CDR3 DNA sequence: TGCGCCAGCAGCCAACAGGTGAACACTGAAGCTTTCTTT.

Notes on this clonotype: A much larger clone lies a single base off, so this may be a read error. This chain links TRBV7-8 with TRBJ2-2, with 7 nucleotides matching TRBD1. Trimming took 5 bases from V and 6 from J; bases not matched to a gene: 9. In germline, CDR1 is SGHVS, CDR2 FQNEAQ. This CDR3 has 15 amino acids. CDR3 in amino acids: CASSPRDSASGELFF. The DNA of the CDR3 is TGTGCCAGCAGCCCCCGGGACAGTGCTTCCGGGGAGCTGTTTTTT.

There are many counts of this clonotype. The V gene is TRBV5-1, the J gene TRBJ1-1; D gene ambiguous. This CDR3 region has 15 residues. Germline assignment: CDR1 SGHRS and CDR2 YFSETQ. The ends were cut back, 0 bases at V and 5 bases at J, with 14 bases in the middle. This CDR3 is CASSLAGRTETEAFF. Written as DNA, the CDR3 is TGCGCCAGCAGCTTGGCCGGCAGGACGGAAACTGAAGCTTTCTTT.

This clonotype was counted many times. J is TRBJ2-1 and V is TRBV3-1, with D perhaps TRBD1 or TRBD2 (5 bases each). Germline CDR1 LGHDT, CDR2 YNNKEL (reference sequence). The CDR3 contains 17 residues. V lost 1 base and J lost 3, with 16 bases in between. CDR3 nucleotide sequence: TGTGCCAGCAGCCAAGGCCCCATAAGGGACGTCTACAATGAGCAGTTCTTC. Its translation: CASSQGPIRDVYNEQFF.

There are many counts of this clonotype. The chain couples TRBV29-1 to TRBJ1-2; the match to TRBD1 covers 9 bases. With 4 bases clipped from V and 6 bases from J, the junction kept 3 bases outside the gene matches. Germline CDR1 is SQVTM and CDR2 is ANQGSEA. The CDR3 consists of 12 residues. The CDR3 here is CSVGDRADGYTF. The CDR3 DNA is TGCAGCGTTGGGGACAGGGCGGATGGCTACACCTTC.

In its sample, this clonotype was seen many times. The chain employs TRBV20-1 and TRBJ2-5; 9 nucleotides match TRBD2. Losses at the gene ends were 5 bases for V and 1 base for J; bases not matched to a gene: 8. CDR1 and CDR2 from the germline V gene are DFQATT and SNEGSKA (reference sequence). The CDR3 is 15 amino acids. In DNA form, the CDR3 reads TGCAGTGCTCGGGGCGCGGGGGGGGTCCAAGAGACCCAGTACTTC. Translated: CSARGAGGVQETQYF.

At least ten counts were recorded for this clonotype. The chain carries TRBV12-3 or TRBV12-4 and TRBJ2-7; D gene uncertain. V was trimmed by 3 bases and J by 1 base, leaving 7 bases between them. This CDR3 contains 13 residues. The CDR3 protein is CASSFGHSYEQYF. The CDR3 nucleotides are TGTGCCAGCAGTTTTGGCCATTCCTACGAGCAGTACTTC.